The 22 T cell receptor beta chains reported below all come from one sample, sequenced in a study of shared clonotypes between healthy human individuals. The repertoire was sequenced with immunoSEQ multiplex PCR; TCRdb's copy has only in-frame clones and lacks some. The data show under 2,500,000 clones, approximately 95% seen once. Sequenced material: naive CD4+ T cells sorted from blood. Subset reported: CD45RA+ positively selected. The source of these receptors is a young man in good health.

V usage is TRBV21-1 and J usage is TRBJ2-7; the table's D call, TRBD1, was not checked against the DNA. TRBV21-1 is a documented pseudogene. There are 14 residues in the CDR3. CDR3 sequence reads: CASSKEGALHEQYF. CDR3 bases: TGTGCCAGCAGCAAAGAGGGGGCCCTCCACGAGCAGTACTTC.

This rearrangement joins TRBV13 to TRBJ2-3, with TRBD2 matching 9 bases. The CDR3 covers 18 residues. The V gene end was trimmed by 1 base and the J gene end by 2 bases; junction bases not matched to a gene: 10. CDR1 is PRHDT, CDR2 FYEKMQ, per germline (reference sequence). This chain's CDR3 is CASSLERTSEALTDTQYF. The DNA of the CDR3 is TGTGCCAGCAGCTTAGAGCGGACTAGCGAGGCCCTCACAGATACGCAGTATTTT.

Of note for this clone: This specimen includes other DNA sequences encoding the same CDR3. The rearrangement uses TRBV7-9 and TRBJ2-2, with TRBD1 identical over 9 bases. With V trimmed by 5 bases and J by 5 bases, 6 bases remained unmatched. CDR1 is SEHNR, CDR2 FQNEAQ, per germline (reference sequence). The CDR3 has 15 residues. The CDR3 protein is CASSRGQGGTGELFF. CDR3 in DNA: TGTGCCAGCAGCCGGGGACAGGGCGGAACCGGGGAGCTGTTTTTT.

V usage is TRBV9 and J usage is TRBJ2-3; 15 positions agree with TRBD2. Germline CDR1 reads SGDLS; CDR2 reads YYNGEE. V lost 0 bases to trimming and J lost 2 bases; unmatched junction nucleotides: 4. The CDR3 has 18 residues. The CDR3 loop reads CASSVGTSGRANTDTQYF. The CDR3 nucleotides read TGTGCCAGCAGCGTAGGGACTAGCGGGAGGGCAAACACAGATACGCAGTATTTT.

This chain uses TRBV19 with TRBJ1-5; D ambiguous. From germline, CDR1 is LNHDA and CDR2 SQIVND (reference sequence). The CDR3 sequence is 16 residues long. V lost 5 bases to trimming and J lost 2 bases, with 16 bases between them. The CDR3 is CASSVRTDWGNQPQHF. The CDR3 region has the DNA TGTGCCAGTAGTGTTCGGACGGATTGGGGCAATCAGCCCCAGCATTTT.

V is TRBV27 and J is TRBJ2-2, with 10 bases aligning to TRBD2. The CDR3 loop spans 15 amino acids. The germline CDR1 and CDR2 sequences are MNHEY and SMNVEV (reference sequence). V was pared by 6 bases and J by 1 base, with 2 bases of the junction left unmatched. For the CDR3, the DNA is TGTGCCAGCAGAGCTAGCGGGAGGAACACCGGGGAGCTGTTTTTT. It is translated as CASRASGRNTGELFF.

V gene TRBV6-1 combines with J gene TRBJ1-2; no firm D call. Germline CDR1 and CDR2: MNHNS and SASEGT. This CDR3 region has 13 residues. Trimming left V 2 bases short and J 8 bases short, with 12 bases between. CDR3 residues: CASSETLSGGYTF. CDR3 in DNA: TGTGCCAGCAGTGAAACCCTATCGGGGGGCTACACCTTC.

V usage is TRBV29-1 and J usage is TRBJ1-1; D perhaps matches TRBD1 (6 bases). The CDR3 extends over 14 amino acids. Germline V gives CDR1 SQVTM, CDR2 ANQGSEA. The V end was cut by 7 bases, the J end by 0 bases, with 15 bases between. The DNA for the CDR3 is TGCAGCGGCATCACAGGGCTGGTGAACACTGAAGCTTTCTTT. Its translation: CSGITGLVNTEAFF.

About this clone: Distinct nucleotide sequences in the sample also encode this CDR3. The rearrangement uses TRBV6-6 and TRBJ2-7; 9 bases are shared with TRBD2. V shed 3 bases, J shed 4 bases, and the junction held 1 base outside the gene matches. CDR3 length: 13 amino acids. CDR1 is MNHNY and CDR2 is SVGAGI in the germline V gene (reference sequence). In DNA form, the CDR3 reads TGTGCCAGCAGTTATAGCGGGAGTTACGAGCAGTACTTC. Encoded protein: CASSYSGSYEQYF.

This sequence joins TRBV2 and TRBJ1-5, with D tentatively TRBD1 (6 bases). The CDR3 is made up of 14 amino acids. Trimming cost V 6 bases and J 7 bases, with 16 bases left between them. Germline values: CDR1 SNHLY, CDR2 FYNNEI. This CDR3 reads CASRGAQGSQPQHF. In DNA, the CDR3 is TGTGCCAGCAGGGGGGCGCAGGGGAGCCAGCCCCAGCATTTT.

The J gene is TRBJ2-5, the V gene TRBV5-1; TRBD2 agrees at 14 bases. The CDR3 is 16 amino acids. Germline V gene lookup returns CDR1 SGHRS and CDR2 YFSETQ. Trimming cost V 3 bases and J 5 bases; bases outside gene matches: 6. The CDR3 here is CASSSRLAGGSETQYF. In DNA, the CDR3 is TGCGCCAGCAGCTCTAGACTAGCGGGGGGGTCGGAGACCCAGTACTTC.

This clone was recorded only once. The V call is TRBV5-4, the J call TRBJ1-3, with TRBD1 identical over 10 bases. The germline gives CDR1 SGHNT, CDR2 YYREEE (reference sequence). The CDR3 consists of 16 residues. J lost 4 bases, V lost 2 bases, and 6 bases had no gene match. This CDR3 is CASSFPGQGSGNTIYF. CDR3 nucleotides: TGTGCCAGCAGCTTCCCGGGACAGGGGTCGGGAAACACCATATATTTT.

This sequence joins TRBV19 and TRBJ2-7; the match to TRBD1 covers 8 bases. Germline values: CDR1 LNHDA, CDR2 SQIVND (reference sequence). This CDR3 is 14 amino acids long. The ends lost 6 bases at V and 6 bases at J; junction bases unmatched: 10. CDR3 bases: TGTGCCAGTAGAAGACAGGGGCGTGACCGCGAGCAGTACTTC. It encodes CASRRQGRDREQYF.

The gene calls are TRBV6-6 and TRBJ1-5, with D maybe TRBD1 (5 bases). This CDR3 is 16 amino acids long. Germline assignment: CDR1 MNHNY and CDR2 SVGAGI (reference sequence). Trimming left V 5 bases short and J 2 bases short, with 16 bases between. CDR3 loop: CASSIPSGAGNQPQHF. CDR3 coding DNA: TGTGCCAGCAGTATCCCTTCTGGGGCAGGCAATCAGCCCCAGCATTTT.

This rearrangement joins TRBV10-3 to TRBJ1-5; D is unresolved. The V end was cut by 8 bases, the J end by 2 bases, with 16 bases between. The V gene's germline CDR1 is ENHRY and CDR2 SYGVKD. There are 15 residues in the CDR3. In nucleotides, the CDR3 is TGTGCCATCGACAATGGACCGGCGGGCAATCAGCCCCAGCATTTT. It codes for CAIDNGPAGNQPQHF.

This chain connects TRBV4-3 to TRBJ2-7; no clear D. V shed 0 bases and J shed 4 bases, with 7 bases lying between them. The length of the CDR3 is 13 residues. CDR1 is LGHNA and CDR2 is YSLEER in the germline V gene. CDR3 coding DNA: TGCGCCAGCAGCCAAGAACACTTTTACGAGCAGTACTTC. This codes for CASSQEHFYEQYF.

CDR3 bases: TGTGCCAGCAGTTACAGGACAGATACGCAGTATTTT. This gives the protein CASSYRTDTQYF. The J gene is TRBJ2-3, the V gene TRBV6-6; D gene unclear. The V gene's germline CDR1 is MNHNY and CDR2 SVGAGI (reference sequence). The CDR3 totals 12 residues. V lost 2 bases, J lost 3 bases, and 3 bases lay in between.

CDR3 sequence: CARTESGANVLTF. The CDR3 nucleotides are TGTGCCAGGACAGAGTCTGGGGCCAACGTCCTGACTTTC. The J gene is TRBJ2-6, the V gene TRBV2; a weak D match, TRBD1 (5 bases). From germline, CDR1 is SNHLY and CDR2 FYNNEI. Trimming pared 9 bases from V and 1 base from J, leaving 7 bases between. The CDR3 spans 13 residues.

This chain uses TRBV5-1 with TRBJ1-1; D is perhaps TRBD1 (6 bases). Germline V gene lookup returns CDR1 SGHRS and CDR2 YFSETQ. The CDR3 length is 14 residues. V lost 4 bases to trimming and J lost 3 bases, with 13 bases between them. The CDR3 DNA follows: TGCGCCAGCAGCAGAAACAGGGTTGACACTGAAGCTTTCTTT. Protein sequence: CASSRNRVDTEAFF.

The chain couples TRBV5-1 to TRBJ1-6; 8 bases match TRBD1. The CDR3 sequence is 13 residues long. CDR1 is SGHRS, CDR2 YFSETQ, per germline. After removal of 7 bases from V and 5 bases from J, the junction contained 2 bases not matched to a gene. CDR3 in amino acids: CASSQGDNSPLHF. CDR3 sequence (DNA): TGCGCCAGCTCACAGGGGGATAATTCACCCCTCCACTTT.

The chain is built from TRBV28 and TRBJ2-7, with D possibly being TRBD1 (6 bases). Germline values: CDR1 MDHEN, CDR2 SYDVKM. The length of the CDR3 is 16 residues. Trimming left V 5 bases short and J 2 bases short, with 19 bases between. The CDR3 here is CASSGTDRDLTYEQYF. Written as DNA, the CDR3 is TGTGCCAGCAGTGGAACGGACAGAGACCTTACCTACGAGCAGTACTTC.

V usage is TRBV30 and J usage is TRBJ1-1; TRBD1 is a possible D gene (5 bases). The CDR3 runs to 16 residues. Trimming shortened V by 3 bases and J by 7 bases, and 24 bases separated the two germline ends. Germline loops: CDR1 GTSNPN, CDR2 SVGIG (reference sequence). The CDR3 reads CAWRRPLGNPGGEAFF. The CDR3 DNA sequence: TGTGCCTGGAGGAGACCTTTAGGGAACCCCGGGGGTGAAGCTTTCTTT.